Below, 24 T cell receptor beta chains from the same sample are listed, as sequenced in a study of blood T cell repertoires in COVID-19. Profiling relied on immunoSEQ multiplex PCR, and the TCRdb table lists in-frame clones only, not all of them. The data hold about 320,000 clones, with around 90% observed a single time. Sequenced: PBMCs or T cells enriched from blood (not recorded which). These receptor sequences come from a woman in her twenties or thirties who had recovered from COVID-19.

This chain joins TRBV11-3 and TRBJ1-3; D is unresolved. Trimming pared 2 bases from V and 4 bases from J, leaving 9 bases between. The CDR3 sequence is 14 residues long. The germline V gene has CDR1 SGHNT and CDR2 YENEEA. The CDR3 DNA follows: TGTGCCAGCAGCTTAACGGGAGTCGGAAACACCATATATTTT. This translates into CASSLTGVGNTIYF.

V usage is TRBV2 and J usage is TRBJ1-5, with 10 bases lining up with TRBD1. CDR3 length: 15 amino acids. The germline gives CDR1 SNHLY, CDR2 FYNNEI. V shed 5 bases, J shed 6 bases, and the junction held 7 bases outside the gene matches. In DNA form, the CDR3 reads TGTGCCAGCAGTACCGGGACAGGGGTCACTCAGCCCCAGCATTTT. It encodes CASSTGTGVTQPQHF. The entire variable domain, with the rest obtained from reference TRBV2 and TRBJ1-5, is as follows: EPEVTQTPSHQVTQMGQEVILRCVPISNHLYFYWYRQILGQKVEFLVSFYNNEISEKSEIFDDQFSVERPDGSNFTLKIRSTKLEDSAMYFCASSTGTGVTQPQHFGDGTRLSIL.

The chain combines TRBV5-6 with TRBJ1-1, with TRBD1 as a possible D gene (5 bases). CDR3 length: 15 residues. Looked up from germline, CDR1 is SGHDT and CDR2 is YYEEEE. Trimming pared 4 bases from V and 7 bases from J, leaving 20 bases between. Here the CDR3 reads CASSPLLSVQDEAFF. In nucleotides, the CDR3 is TGTGCCAGCAGCCCACTACTGTCTGTACAGGATGAAGCTTTCTTT.

This chain joins TRBV4-3 and TRBJ2-3, with TRBD2 matching 10 bases. The CDR3 has 15 amino acids. Germline assignment: CDR1 LGHNA and CDR2 YSLEER. The ends lost 1 base at V and 11 bases at J; junction bases unmatched: 9. CDR3 coding DNA: TGCGCCAGCAGCCAAGGGGTTAGCGGGGGGCGGGGGCAGTATTTT. Translation: CASSQGVSGGRGQYF.

In its sample, this clone was seen once. The same CDR3 also results from other DNA sequences found in this sample. This chain links TRBV7-9 with TRBJ1-5, with D perhaps matching TRBD1 (5 bases). Trimming left V 5 bases short and J 3 bases short, with 14 bases between. Germline V gene lookup returns CDR1 SEHNR and CDR2 FQNEAQ (reference sequence). The CDR3 has 15 amino acids. DNA of the CDR3: TGTGCCAGCAGCCTGGGGGGACGGGACAATCAGCCCCAGCATTTT. This gives the protein CASSLGGRDNQPQHF.

The table lists this clone with a few counts. The chain carries TRBV18 and TRBJ1-2; D is ambiguous. The CDR3 runs 13 residues. Trimming removed 0 bases from V and 5 bases from J, with 7 bases in between. CDR1 and CDR2 (germline): KGHSH, LQKENI. In DNA form, the CDR3 reads TGTGCCAGCTCACCACCGACCGGGTATGGCTACACCTTC. It encodes CASSPPTGYGYTF.

V and J are TRBV19 and TRBJ1-2, with 11 positions matching TRBD1. In germline, CDR1 is LNHDA, CDR2 SQIVND (reference sequence). This CDR3 has 14 amino acids. Trimming cost V 10 bases and J 8 bases; bases outside gene matches: 12. CDR3 residues: CATRAGTGGPGYTF. In nucleotides, the CDR3 is TGTGCCACCCGAGCCGGGACAGGGGGTCCCGGCTACACCTTC. The whole variable domain, remainder taken from reference TRBV19 and TRBJ1-2, is DGGITQSPKYLFRKEGQNVTLSCEQNLNHDAMYWYRQDPGQGLRLIYYSQIVNDFQKGDIAEGYSVSREKKESFPLTVTSAQKNPTAFYLCATRAGTGGPGYTFGSGTRLTVV.

V gene TRBV7-3 combines with J gene TRBJ2-3; D gene uncertain. This CDR3 comprises 15 residues. V shed 2 bases and J shed 0 bases, with 9 bases lying between them. Per the germline V gene, CDR1 is SGHTA and CDR2 is FQGTGA. The CDR3 coding sequence is TGTGCCAGCAGCTTAGGAGTCGCTAGCACAGATACGCAGTATTTT. Translating gives CASSLGVASTDTQYF. The entire variable domain, with the rest obtained from reference TRBV7-3 and TRBJ2-3, is as follows: GAGVSQTPSNKVTEKGKYVELRCDPISGHTALYWYRQSLGQGPEFLIYFQGTGAADDSGLPNDRFFAVRPEGSVSTLKIQRTERGDSAVYLCASSLGVASTDTQYFGPGTRLTVL.

The CDR3 bases are TGTGCCAGCAGCCTGACGGGACACAACTATGGCTACACCTTC. This sequence encodes CASSLTGHNYGYTF. The J gene is TRBJ1-2, the V gene TRBV3-1 (or the pseudogene TRBV3-2); D is possibly TRBD1 (6 bases). The CDR3 sequence is 14 residues long. Germline loops: CDR1 LGHDT, CDR2 YNNKEL (reference sequence). With 4 bases removed from V and 2 bases from J, the gap between germline ends came to 11 bases.

CDR3 protein: CAWIRSGGYGYTF. Here the CDR3 DNA reads TGTGCCTGGATAAGATCAGGGGGCTATGGCTACACCTTC. This rearrangement joins TRBV30 to TRBJ1-2; 7 bases line up with TRBD1. This CDR3 region has 13 residues. The V gene end was trimmed by 4 bases and the J gene end by 4 bases; junction bases not matched to a gene: 6. The germline V gene encodes CDR1 GTSNPN and CDR2 SVGIG (reference sequence).

The chain is built from TRBV15 and TRBJ1-1; D unclear. V was trimmed by 2 bases and J by 8 bases, leaving 12 bases between them. The CDR3 is made up of 13 amino acids. Germline CDR1 and CDR2: LNHNV and YYDKDF (reference sequence). CDR3 DNA: TGTGCCACCAGCAGAACCCGTTTGGAGGAAGCTTTCTTT. It translates to CATSRTRLEEAFF.

The rearrangement joins TRBV11-2 to TRBJ2-7; 7 nucleotides agree with TRBD2. In germline, CDR1 is SGHAT, CDR2 FQNNGV. The V and J ends lost 6 bases and 1 base, in that order; junction bases with no gene match: 6. The CDR3 length is 14 residues. This chain's CDR3 is CASRDASGSYEQYF. The CDR3 nucleotides are TGTGCCAGCAGAGATGCTAGCGGATCCTACGAGCAGTACTTC.

Regarding this clone: In the same sample, other DNA sequences code for this CDR3. The chain uses TRBV7-9 and TRBJ1-1; tentatively, D is TRBD1 (5 bases). This CDR3 region has 14 residues. V was clipped by 5 bases and J by 2 bases, with 12 bases between them. Looked up from germline, CDR1 is SEHNR and CDR2 is FQNEAQ (reference sequence). The DNA of the CDR3 is TGTGCCAGCAGCCCCCCGGGGGGTAACACTGAAGCTTTCTTT. Translation: CASSPPGGNTEAFF.

The J gene is TRBJ1-5, the V gene TRBV2; TRBD1 is a possible D gene (6 bases). The length of the CDR3 is 14 residues. V shed 6 bases and J shed 2 bases, with 11 bases lying between them. Germline assignment: CDR1 SNHLY and CDR2 FYNNEI. CDR3 sequence reads: CASSQGIGNQPQHF. CDR3 nucleotide sequence: TGTGCCAGCAGCCAGGGGATTGGCAATCAGCCCCAGCATTTT. The full variable domain, rest sourced from reference TRBV2 and TRBJ1-5, is EPEVTQTPSHQVTQMGQEVILRCVPISNHLYFYWYRQILGQKVEFLVSFYNNEISEKSEIFDDQFSVERPDGSNFTLKIRSTKLEDSAMYFCASSQGIGNQPQHFGDGTRLSIL.

The chain employs TRBV5-5 and TRBJ2-2; 9 nucleotides agree with TRBD1. The length of the CDR3 is 15 residues. CDR1 is SGHKS, CDR2 YYEKEE, per germline (reference sequence). The ends lost 3 bases at V and 8 bases at J; junction bases unmatched: 8. The DNA for the CDR3 is TGTGCCAGCAGCTCCGGGACAGGGATTGTGGGGGAGCTGTTTTTT. It translates to CASSSGTGIVGELFF.

The V call is TRBV4-2, the J call TRBJ1-2; TRBD1 might be the D (5 bases). The germline CDR1 and CDR2 sequences are LGHNA and YNFKEQ. CDR3 size: 13 residues. V was clipped by 4 bases and J by 5 bases, with 11 bases between them. The CDR3 sequence is CASSRQGVYGYTF. DNA of the CDR3: TGTGCCAGCAGCCGCCAAGGGGTGTATGGCTACACCTTC.

The chain combines TRBV5-1 with TRBJ1-1, with 9 bases matching TRBD1. Trimming at V came to 0 bases and at J to 0 bases, leaving 3 bases not matched to a gene. From germline, CDR1 is SGHRS and CDR2 YFSETQ. The CDR3 covers 16 residues. CDR3 coding DNA: TGCGCCAGCAGCTTGGAGGGGACAGGGCTGAACACTGAAGCTTTCTTT. Amino acids: CASSLEGTGLNTEAFF.

The CDR3 DNA reads TGTGCCAGCAGCGCGATGGGACAGAATAATGAAAAACTGTTTTTT. It yields the protein CASSAMGQNNEKLFF. The chain joins TRBV9 to TRBJ1-4; 7 nucleotides match TRBD1. The CDR3 extends over 15 amino acids. V shed 3 bases, J shed 4 bases, and the junction held 6 bases outside the gene matches. CDR1 and CDR2 (germline): SGDLS, YYNGEE.

The rearrangement links TRBV7-2 to TRBJ2-7, with D uncertain. V lost 1 base and J 5 bases, leaving 9 bases between the germline ends. The germline V gene has CDR1 SGHTA and CDR2 FQGNSA. The CDR3 is 13 amino acids. CDR3 residues: CASSLGYRDEQYF. In DNA, the CDR3 is TGTGCCAGCAGCTTAGGGTATCGGGACGAGCAGTACTTC.

The V and J genes are TRBV2 and TRBJ2-3; no firm D call. CDR1 is SNHLY, CDR2 FYNNEI, per germline. The CDR3 totals 15 residues. V dropped 2 bases and J dropped 4 bases, with 13 bases sitting between them. The CDR3 sequence: CASSEPHRRADTQYF. The CDR3 coding sequence is TGTGCCAGCAGTGAACCCCACCGACGGGCAGATACGCAGTATTTT. The full variable domain, with the rest looked up from reference TRBV2 and TRBJ2-3, is EPEVTQTPSHQVTQMGQEVILRCVPISNHLYFYWYRQILGQKVEFLVSFYNNEISEKSEIFDDQFSVERPDGSNFTLKIRSTKLEDSAMYFCASSEPHRRADTQYFGPGTRLTVL.

The chain carries TRBV4-1 and TRBJ1-5, with D possibly TRBD1 on 5 matching bases. The V gene's germline CDR1 is MGHRA and CDR2 YSYEKL. This CDR3 contains 16 residues. The V and J ends lost 0 bases and 2 bases respectively, with 11 bases between them. CDR3 nucleotide sequence: TGCGCCAGCAGCCAAGAAAGGGGTTTGGGCAATCAGCCCCAGCATTTT. It yields the protein CASSQERGLGNQPQHF.

The chain recombines TRBV4-3 with TRBJ2-3; D unclear. Germline V gives CDR1 LGHNA, CDR2 YSLEER. CDR3 length: 13 residues. The ends were cut back, 1 base at V and 7 bases at J, with 9 bases in the middle. CDR3 protein: CASSQGDLNTQYF. The CDR3 DNA reads TGCGCCAGCAGCCAAGGCGACTTGAATACGCAGTATTTT.

V and J are TRBV5-1 and TRBJ1-1; D possibly corresponds to TRBD1 (5 bases). The V gene lost 0 bases and the J gene lost 12 bases, with 15 bases spanning the gap. Germline loops: CDR1 SGHRS, CDR2 YFSETQ. The CDR3 extends over 13 amino acids. In DNA form, the CDR3 reads TGCGCCAGCAGCTTGGCGTCGGGGGTAATACCTTTCTTT. Protein product: CASSLASGVIPFF.

The chain uses TRBV30 and TRBJ1-1; D is unclear. From germline, CDR1 is GTSNPN and CDR2 SVGIG (reference sequence). The CDR3 extends over 15 amino acids. V shed 2 bases and J shed 1 base, with 14 bases lying between them. The CDR3 region has the DNA TGTGCCTGGAGTCGAACCCCGGGTGCGAACACTGAAGCTTTCTTT. This translates into CAWSRTPGANTEAFF.